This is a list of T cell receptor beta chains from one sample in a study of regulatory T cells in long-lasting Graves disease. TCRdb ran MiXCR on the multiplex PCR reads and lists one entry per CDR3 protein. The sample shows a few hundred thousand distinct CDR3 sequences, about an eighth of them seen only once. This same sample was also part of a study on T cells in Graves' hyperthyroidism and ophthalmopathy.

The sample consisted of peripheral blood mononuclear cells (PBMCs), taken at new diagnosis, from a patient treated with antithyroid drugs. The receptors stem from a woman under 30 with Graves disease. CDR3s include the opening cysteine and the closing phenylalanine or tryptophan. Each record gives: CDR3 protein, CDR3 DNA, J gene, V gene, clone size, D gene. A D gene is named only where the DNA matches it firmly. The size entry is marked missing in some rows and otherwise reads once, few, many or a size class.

CASSPPNKLNYGYTF	TGTGCCAGCTCACCACCTAACAAACTTAACTATGGCTACACCTTC	TRBJ1-2	TRBV18	few	NA
CASSPRAGALTDTQYF	TGTGCCAGCAGCCCACGCGCAGGGGCCCTAACAGATACGCAGTATTTT	TRBJ2-3	TRBV11-2	many	NA
CASSQVLAGSTDTQYF	TGCGCCAGCAGCCAAGTACTAGCGGGGAGCACAGATACGCAGTATTTT	TRBJ2-3	TRBV4-3	few	TRBD2
CASSFVSGRQGRIETQYF	TGTGCCAGCAGTTTTGTGTCGGGGCGTCAGGGACGAATAGAGACCCAGTACTTC	TRBJ2-5	TRBV28	many	NA
CATSRYRAEKLFF	TGTGCCACCAGCAGATACAGGGCTGAAAAACTGTTTTTT	TRBJ1-4	TRBV15	many	NA
CASSLIGGNNEQFF	TGTGCCAGCAGTTTAATCGGGGGAAACAATGAGCAGTTCTTC	TRBJ2-1	TRBV27	many	NA
CASSVSHGYGYTF	TGTGCCAGCAGCGTAAGCCATGGGTATGGCTACACCTTC	TRBJ1-2	TRBV9	few	NA
CASSVVTTNEQFF	TGTGCCAGCAGCGTAGTAACTACCAATGAGCAGTTCTTC	TRBJ2-1	TRBV9	few	NA
CASSLEARTDQETQYF	TGTGCCAGCAGCTTAGAAGCCCGTACAGACCAAGAGACCCAGTACTTC	TRBJ2-5	TRBV11-2	many	NA
CASSQDLGITDTQYF	TGCGCCAGCAGCCAAGACCTTGGGATCACAGATACGCAGTATTTT	TRBJ2-3	TRBV4-3	many	NA
CASNEEGPQYF	TGTGCCAGCAATGAAGAGGGTCCGCAGTATTTT	TRBJ2-3	TRBV7-2	few	NA
CASSLGPSYGYTF	TGCGCCAGCAGCTTGGGGCCGTCGTATGGCTACACCTTC	TRBJ1-2	TRBV5-1	many	NA
CSARGWLADGTDTQYF	TGCAGTGCTAGGGGTTGGCTAGCGGATGGCACAGATACGCAGTATTTT	TRBJ2-3	TRBV20-1	many	TRBD2
CASSLGGTTNQPQHF	TGTGCCAGCAGCTTAGGGGGGACCACCAATCAGCCCCAGCATTTT	TRBJ1-5	TRBV7-2	many	NA
CASSQVGLGLGYTF	TGCGCCAGCAGCCAAGTGGGGTTGGGCTTAGGCTACACCTTC	TRBJ1-2	TRBV4-1	NA	NA
CASSFYGNTIYF	TGTGCCAGCAGTTTTTACGGAAACACCATATATTTT	TRBJ1-3	TRBV12-3/TRBV12-4	many	NA
CASSQVQGQVNTEAFF	TGTGCCAGCAGCCAAGTCCAGGGACAGGTGAACACTGAAGCTTTCTTT	TRBJ1-1	TRBV4-2	many	TRBD1
CASSLDSRQPLNWTEAFF	TGTGCCAGCAGCTTAGATAGCCGGCAGCCGCTGAATTGGACTGAAGCTTTCTTT	TRBJ1-1	TRBV7-6	many	NA
CASSAGTPNTEAFF	TGTGCCAGCAGTGCAGGGACCCCGAACACTGAAGCTTTCTTT	TRBJ1-1	TRBV28	many	NA
CSAPQGRTLHF	TGCAGTGCACCCCAGGGGCGGACCCTCCACTTT	TRBJ1-6	TRBV20-1	few	NA
CASQGDTYEQYF	TGTGCCTCCCAGGGAGATACCTACGAGCAGTACTTC	TRBJ2-7	TRBV10-3	many	NA
CASSSGFNQPQHF	TGTGCCAGCAGTTCGGGCTTCAATCAGCCCCAGCATTTT	TRBJ1-5	TRBV6-5	many	NA
CASSRRRSMNTEAFF	TGTGCCAGCTCACGGAGAAGATCCATGAACACTGAAGCTTTCTTT	TRBJ1-1	TRBV18	many	NA
CASSLRGLSSYEQYF	TGTGCCAGCAGTCTTCGGGGCCTTTCCTCCTACGAGCAGTACTTC	TRBJ2-7	TRBV12-3/TRBV12-4	many	NA
CSARSWGPGLAGYNEQFF	TGCAGTGCTAGATCTTGGGGACCGGGACTAGCGGGGTACAATGAGCAGTTCTTC	TRBJ2-1	TRBV20-1	few	TRBD2
CASSSKPYTDTQYF	TGTGCCAGCAGTTCGAAACCATACACAGATACGCAGTATTTT	TRBJ2-3	TRBV27	few	NA
CSVRDYSYEQYF	TGCAGCGTTCGGGACTATTCCTACGAGCAGTACTTC	TRBJ2-7	TRBV29-1	few	TRBD2
CASSLLQGMNTEAFF	TGTGCCAGCAGCTTACTTCAGGGGATGAACACTGAAGCTTTCTTT	TRBJ1-1	TRBV7-2	many	NA
CSARDGQYEQPQHF	TGCAGTGCTAGAGATGGGCAGTATGAACAGCCCCAGCATTTT	TRBJ1-5	TRBV20-1	many	NA
CASKGIIERSDTQYF	TGTGCCAGCAAGGGAATTATAGAGCGGTCAGATACGCAGTATTTT	TRBJ2-3	TRBV6-1	many	NA
CASSSQGFLTEAFF	TGTGCCAGCAGCTCACAGGGGTTTTTGACTGAAGCTTTCTTT	TRBJ1-1	TRBV11-2	many	TRBD1
CSADDLGTIYF	TGCAGTGCTGACGATTTGGGCACCATATATTTT	TRBJ1-3	TRBV20-1	many	NA
CSASLAGVGEQYF	TGCAGTGCTAGTCTAGCGGGAGTGGGTGAGCAGTACTTC	TRBJ2-5	TRBV20-1	NA	TRBD2
CASSTGLMADTQYF	TGCGCCAGCAGCACAGGGTTGATGGCAGATACGCAGTATTTT	TRBJ2-3	TRBV5-1	many	NA
CSARAPEISYGGYTF	TGCAGTGCTAGAGCCCCGGAAATCTCCTACGGTGGCTACACCTTC	TRBJ1-2	TRBV20-1	many	NA
CASSQAAAPYEQYF	TGTGCCAGCAGCCAAGCGGCGGCTCCCTACGAGCAGTACTTC	TRBJ2-7	TRBV7-9	many	NA
CASSPTSRHNEQFF	TGTGCCAGCAGCCCCACGAGCAGACACAATGAGCAGTTCTTC	TRBJ2-1	TRBV7-3	many	NA
CATGQTNTGELFF	TGTGCCACGGGACAGACGAACACCGGGGAGCTGTTTTTT	TRBJ2-2	TRBV6-1	many	TRBD1
CASSLGSRADGYTF	TGTGCCAGCAGCTTAGGGAGTCGTGCAGATGGCTACACCTTC	TRBJ1-2	TRBV7-2	NA	NA
CASWGWGSNQPQHF	TGTGCCAGTTGGGGGTGGGGAAGCAATCAGCCCCAGCATTTT	TRBJ1-5	TRBV27	NA	NA
CASSDRDVTATQYF	TGTGCCAGCAGTGACCGGGATGTCACAGCTACGCAGTATTTT	TRBJ2-3	TRBV2	NA	NA
CASRARRENTEAFF	TGTGCCAGCAGAGCGAGGAGAGAGAACACTGAAGCTTTCTTT	TRBJ1-1	TRBV2	few	NA
CSASRGLIPNEQFF	TGCAGTGCCAGTCGGGGGCTCATTCCTAATGAGCAGTTCTTC	TRBJ2-1	TRBV20-1	many	NA
CASSHRTGQNTEAFF	TGTGCCAGCAGCCACAGGACAGGGCAGAACACTGAAGCTTTCTTT	TRBJ1-1	TRBV11-2	many	TRBD1
CSVVLAAEQFF	TGCAGCGTTGTATTAGCGGCCGAGCAGTTCTTC	TRBJ2-1	TRBV29-1	few	NA
CASSSWTGGNVKLFF	TGTGCCAGCAGCTCCTGGACAGGGGGAAATGTAAAACTGTTTTTT	TRBJ1-4	TRBV7-2	many	TRBD1
CASSFNTGELFF	TGTGCCAGCAGCTTTAACACCGGGGAGCTGTTTTTT	TRBJ2-2	TRBV27	many	NA
CSVGIDMTDTQYF	TGCAGCGTTGGGATAGATATGACAGATACGCAGTATTTT	TRBJ2-3	TRBV29-1	many	NA
CASSLISGPLNTEAFF	TGTGCCAGCAGCTTGATTTCCGGGCCATTGAACACTGAAGCTTTCTTT	TRBJ1-1	TRBV7-2	NA	NA
CAWRGQANEKLFF	TGTGCCTGGAGAGGGCAGGCTAATGAAAAACTGTTTTTT	TRBJ1-4	TRBV30	many	NA
CASSLAGRGAPGNTIYF	TGTGCCAGCAGCTTAGCGGGTCGGGGGGCGCCGGGAAACACCATATATTTT	TRBJ1-3	TRBV7-2	NA	NA
CASSRQGYSNQPQHF	TGTGCCAGCAGTCGACAGGGATATAGCAATCAGCCCCAGCATTTT	TRBJ1-5	TRBV12-3/TRBV12-4	many	TRBD1
CASSLYRGRNEQFF	TGTGCCAGCAGCCTTTACAGGGGGCGTAATGAGCAGTTCTTC	TRBJ2-1	TRBV7-9	many	TRBD1
CASTPGTHTDTQYF	TGTGCCAGCACCCCCGGGACCCACACAGATACGCAGTATTTT	TRBJ2-3	TRBV12-3/TRBV12-4	many	NA
CASSIGTAYNEQFF	TGTGCCAGCAGCATCGGGACTGCTTACAATGAGCAGTTCTTC	TRBJ2-1	TRBV9	many	NA
CASGEEGDGYTF	TGTGCTAGTGGTGAGGAGGGAGATGGCTACACCTTC	TRBJ1-2	TRBV12-5	many	NA
CASSSGYTF	TGTGCCAGCAGCTCTGGCTACACCTTC	TRBJ1-2	TRBV7-2	many	NA
CASSPGRTFNQPQHF	TGTGCCAGCAGTCCCGGGCGGACATTTAATCAGCCCCAGCATTTT	TRBJ1-5	TRBV12-3/TRBV12-4	NA	NA
CSALGPSYGYTF	TGCAGTGCGTTGGGACCCTCCTATGGCTACACCTTC	TRBJ1-2	TRBV20-1	NA	NA